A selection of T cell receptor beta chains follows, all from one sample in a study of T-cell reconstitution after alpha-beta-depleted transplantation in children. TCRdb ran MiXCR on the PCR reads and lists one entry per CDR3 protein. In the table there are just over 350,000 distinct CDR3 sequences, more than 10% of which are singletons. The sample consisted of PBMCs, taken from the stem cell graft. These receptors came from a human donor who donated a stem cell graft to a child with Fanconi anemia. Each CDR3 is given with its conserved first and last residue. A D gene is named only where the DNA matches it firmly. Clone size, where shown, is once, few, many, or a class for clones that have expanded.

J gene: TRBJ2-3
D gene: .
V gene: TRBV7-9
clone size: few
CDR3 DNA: TGTGCCAGCAGCCGGCCGGGGCCAGATACGCAGTATTTT
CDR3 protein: CASSRPGPDTQYF

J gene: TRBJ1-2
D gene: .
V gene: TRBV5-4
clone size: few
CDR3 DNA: TGTGCCAGCACCCTAGACTCATTGAGCGGCTACACCTTC
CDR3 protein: CASTLDSLSGYTF

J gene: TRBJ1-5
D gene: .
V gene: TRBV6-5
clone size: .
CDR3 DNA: TGTGCCAGCAGTTACGGGGGCCACGGCAATCAGCCCCAGCATTTT
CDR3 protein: CASSYGGHGNQPQHF

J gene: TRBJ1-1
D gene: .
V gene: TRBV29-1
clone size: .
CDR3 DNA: TGCAGCGTGACGACACAAAACACTGAAGCTTTCTTT
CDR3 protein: CSVTTQNTEAFF

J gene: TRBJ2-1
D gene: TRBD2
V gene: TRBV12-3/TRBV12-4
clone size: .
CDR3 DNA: TGTGCCAGCAGGAGTAGCGGGGGCAGTGAGCAGTTCTTC
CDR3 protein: CASRSSGGSEQFF

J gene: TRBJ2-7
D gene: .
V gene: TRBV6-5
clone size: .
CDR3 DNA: TGTGCCAGCAGTTATCACGGACGTTACGAGCAGTACTTC
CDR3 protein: CASSYHGRYEQYF

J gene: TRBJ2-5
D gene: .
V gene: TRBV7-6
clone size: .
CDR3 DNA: TGTGCCAGCAGCTTAGCGCAGGGCCGCGGTAGGGAGACCCAGTACTTC
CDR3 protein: CASSLAQGRGRETQYF

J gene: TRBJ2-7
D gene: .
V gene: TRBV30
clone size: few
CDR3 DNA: TGTGCCTGGAGTAACGGGTTCCGCGAGCAGTACTTC
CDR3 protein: CAWSNGFREQYF

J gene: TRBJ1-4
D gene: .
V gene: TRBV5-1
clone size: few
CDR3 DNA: TGCGCCAGCAGCATGGAACCCGTCCGGGCTAATGAAAAACTGTTTTTT
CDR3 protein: CASSMEPVRANEKLFF

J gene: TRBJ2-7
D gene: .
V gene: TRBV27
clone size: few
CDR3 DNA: TGTGCCAGCAGTCTCCTTACAGAGACGGGCTACGAGCAGTACTTC
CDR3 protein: CASSLLTETGYEQYF

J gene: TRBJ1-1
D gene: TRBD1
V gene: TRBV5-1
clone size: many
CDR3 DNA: TGCGCCAGCAGGCCGGGACAGGGAATCGAAGCTTTCTTT
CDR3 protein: CASRPGQGIEAFF

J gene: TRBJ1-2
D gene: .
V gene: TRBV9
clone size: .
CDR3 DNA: TGTGCCAGCAGCTCACATTATGGCTACACCTTC
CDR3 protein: CASSSHYGYTF

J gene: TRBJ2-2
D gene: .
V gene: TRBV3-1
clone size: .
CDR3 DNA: TGTGCCAGCAGCCAAAGTGGGACTTTTGACACCGGGGAGCTGTTTTTT
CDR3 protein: CASSQSGTFDTGELFF

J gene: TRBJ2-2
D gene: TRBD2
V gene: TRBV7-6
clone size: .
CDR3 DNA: TGTGCCAGCAGCCTCACAGCGGGGTTCAACACCGGGGAGCTGTTTTTT
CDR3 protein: CASSLTAGFNTGELFF

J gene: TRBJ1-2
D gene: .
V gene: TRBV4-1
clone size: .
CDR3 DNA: TGCGCCAGCAGCCAAGTAGGAGGATACTATGGCTACACCTTC
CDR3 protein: CASSQVGGYYGYTF

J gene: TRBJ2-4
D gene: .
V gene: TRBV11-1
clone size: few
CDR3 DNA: TGTGCCAGCAGCTTCGGAGAAAACATTCAGTACTTC
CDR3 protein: CASSFGENIQYF

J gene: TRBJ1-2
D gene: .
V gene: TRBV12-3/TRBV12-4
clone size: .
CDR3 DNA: TGTGCCAGCAGTGTAAATCGGGGGCTTGGCTACACCTTC
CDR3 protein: CASSVNRGLGYTF

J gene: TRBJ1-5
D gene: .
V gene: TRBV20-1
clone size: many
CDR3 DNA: TGCAGTGCTAGCCTCGGGGGCAGCAATCAGCCCCAGCATTTT
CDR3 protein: CSASLGGSNQPQHF

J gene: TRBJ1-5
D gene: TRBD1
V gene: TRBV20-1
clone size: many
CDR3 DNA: TGCAGTGCTAGAGGGGGACAGGGTGAAAGTCAGCCCCAGCATTTT
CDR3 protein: CSARGGQGESQPQHF

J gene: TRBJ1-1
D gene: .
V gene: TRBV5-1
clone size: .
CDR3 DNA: TGCGCCAGCAGGCAACAGCCGAACACTGAAGCTTTCTTT
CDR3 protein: CASRQQPNTEAFF

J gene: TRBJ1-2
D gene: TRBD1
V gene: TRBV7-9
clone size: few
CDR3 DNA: TGTGCCAGCAGTCTCGACAGGGGGTACAATGGCTACACCTTC
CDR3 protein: CASSLDRGYNGYTF

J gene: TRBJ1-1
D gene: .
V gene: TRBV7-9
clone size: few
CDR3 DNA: TGTGCCAGCAGCTTAGCGAAGGGCAGGGAGAGCACTGAAGCTTTCTTT
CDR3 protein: CASSLAKGRESTEAFF